The rows below give T cell receptor beta chains drawn from one sample of a study of blood T cell repertoires in COVID-19. Profiled with immunoSEQ multiplex PCR; TCRdb holds only in-frame clones, not every one. The data show 270,000 or so clones, around 90% seen once. Sequencing was performed on PBMCs or T cells enriched from blood (not recorded which). The receptors stem from a woman aged 40 to 50 with acute COVID-19. The CDR3 runs from the conserved cysteine through the conserved F or W. The order of the fields is D gene, J gene, V gene, CDR3 length, clone size, CDR3 DNA, CDR3 protein. The D gene is left open where the match is weak. Rows may omit the clone size; those that give it use once, few, many or a size class.

TRBD1 | TRBJ1-2 | TRBV6-5 | 14 | once | TGTGCCAGCAGCGAGACAGGGGAAGTGAGCGGCTACACCTTC | CASSETGEVSGYTF
- | TRBJ1-1 | TRBV7-9 | 13 | - | TGTGCCAGCAGCTTATCGGGTTACACTGAAGCTTTCTTT | CASSLSGYTEAFF
TRBD2 | TRBJ2-7 | TRBV7-2 | 15 | once | TGTGCCAGCACCCTAGGGAGCGGGGGCTCCTACGAGCAGTACTTC | CASTLGSGGSYEQYF
TRBD2 | TRBJ2-7 | TRBV9 | 15 | - | TGTGCCAGCAGCCCCTCTAGCGGGGGGCGCACAGAGCAGTACTTC | CASSPSSGGRTEQYF
TRBD1 | TRBJ1-1 | TRBV7-3 | 14 | - | TGTGCCAGCAGCCCCCAGGGGGTTGGGACTGAAGCTTTCTTT | CASSPQGVGTEAFF
- | TRBJ2-3 | TRBV9 | 13 | - | TGTGCCAGCAGCGTAGAGGCGGGAAATACGCAGTATTTT | CASSVEAGNTQYF
- | TRBJ2-3 | TRBV3-1/TRBV3-2 | 14 | - | TGTGCCAGCAGCCAAGCTCCCGGCACAGATACGCAGTATTTT | CASSQAPGTDTQYF
- | TRBJ2-3 | TRBV28 | 18 | - | TGTGCCAGCACGACTGGACAGGGATGGGGACTAGCATCAGATACGCAGTATTTT | CASTTGQGWGLASDTQYF
- | TRBJ1-6 | TRBV10-3 | 13 | - | TGTGCCACCTCCCGGGACATTACTTCGGCCCTCCACTTT | CATSRDITSALHF
TRBD2 | TRBJ2-7 | TRBV3-1/TRBV3-2 | 17 | - | TGTGCCAGCAGCCAGAGGTTAGGACTAGCGGGAATCTACGAGCAGTACTTC | CASSQRLGLAGIYEQYF
TRBD1 | TRBJ1-2 | TRBV2 | 15 | - | TGTGCCAGCATCCCTGGGACAGGGAGGAACTATGGCTACACCTTC | CASIPGTGRNYGYTF
TRBD1 | TRBJ1-5 | TRBV7-8 | 14 | - | TGTGCCAGTCGGGAGGGGGCAACCAATCAGCCCCAGCATTTT | CASREGATNQPQHF
TRBD1 | TRBJ1-2 | TRBV29-1 | 18 | - | TGCAGCGTTGAAGCCACTCTTGGACAGGGGGCTAACAACTATGGCTACACCTTC | CSVEATLGQGANNYGYTF
- | TRBJ1-5 | TRBV12-3/TRBV12-4 | 13 | - | TGTGCCAGCAGTTCCGGGACAATCACTCCCCAGCATTTT | CASSSGTITPQHF
- | TRBJ1-4 | TRBV4-1 | 15 | - | TGCGCCAGCAGCCAAATTGGTGGCACTAATGAAAAACTGTTTTTT | CASSQIGGTNEKLFF
- | TRBJ1-6 | TRBV28 | 15 | once | TGTGCCAGCAGCTATCCCGCTGGGGGGGGTTCACCCCTCCACTTT | CASSYPAGGGSPLHF
TRBD2 | TRBJ2-7 | TRBV6-5 | 14 | - | TGTGCCAGCAGAAATCCCGGGACTAGGGGCGAGCAGTACTTC | CASRNPGTRGEQYF
TRBD1 | TRBJ1-1 | TRBV2 | 13 | once | TGTGCCAGCAGCCAAAACAGGGGGACTGAAGCTTTCTTT | CASSQNRGTEAFF
- | TRBJ1-1 | TRBV7-9 | 14 | - | TGTGCCAGCAGCTTAGACAGGGCCGGTACTGAAGCTTTCTTT | CASSLDRAGTEAFF
- | TRBJ1-3 | TRBV30 | 14 | - | TGTGCCAGAGATCACGGGAAGGCTGGAAACACCATATATTTT | CARDHGKAGNTIYF
- | TRBJ1-1 | TRBV18 | 15 | - | TGTGCCAGCTCACCACGGCAGGACGCGGGGACTGAAGCTTTCTTT | CASSPRQDAGTEAFF
- | TRBJ2-3 | TRBV18 | 16 | - | TGTGCCAGCTCACCGAAGAGCGCGCAAAGCACAGATACGCAGTATTTT | CASSPKSAQSTDTQYF
TRBD2 | TRBJ2-3 | TRBV5-4 | 16 | - | TGTGCCAGCAGTCGGACTAGCGTGTGGAGCACAGATACGCAGTATTTT | CASSRTSVWSTDTQYF
- | TRBJ2-1 | TRBV7-3 | 13 | - | TGTGCCAGCAGCTTCACCAACTCTCATGAGCAGTTCTTC | CASSFTNSHEQFF
TRBD2 | TRBJ2-1 | TRBV18 | 15 | - | TGTGCCAGCTCACCACTCCTTTCGGGGGGTGGTGAGCAGTTCTTC | CASSPLLSGGGEQFF
TRBD2 | TRBJ2-1 | TRBV11-2 | 15 | - | TGTGCCAGCAGCCGAGCGGGAGTTAGTTACTATGAGCAGTTCTTC | CASSRAGVSYYEQFF
- | TRBJ1-5 | TRBV6-2/TRBV6-3 | 13 | - | TGTGCCAGCAGTTACCCGGGGGGGGTGGCCCAGCATTTT | CASSYPGGVAQHF
- | TRBJ1-1 | TRBV6-6 | 14 | once | TGTGCCAGCAGCCCAACAGGGATTAACACTGAAGCTTTCTTT | CASSPTGINTEAFF
- | TRBJ2-5 | TRBV19 | 15 | once | TGTGCCAGTAGTATAGGCCGGACAAAACAAGAGACCCAGTACTTC | CASSIGRTKQETQYF